The 20 T cell receptor beta chains below all came from one sample that was sequenced in a study of post-analysis software for immune sequencing data. cDNA libraries for TCR beta contained unique molecular identifiers. TCRdb processed the PCR reads anew with MiXCR; each CDR3 protein has one entry. Of about 540,000 distinct CDR3 sequences listed, around 31% are singletons. Study outcomes and limitations: Four to six TRBV segments were more frequent in patients than controls; TRBV5-6, TRBV5-1 and TRBV20-1 belonged to this group.

No antigens are known for them. Sequencing input: blood. These receptors all come from a girl between 2 and 17 years old with multiple sclerosis.

This clonotype was counted only a few times. J is TRBJ2-5 and V is TRBV20-1; D remains ambiguous. The CDR3 has 15 amino acids. V shed 0 bases and J shed 0 bases, with 11 bases lying between them. Looked up from germline, CDR1 is DFQATT and CDR2 is SNEGSKA (reference sequence). The CDR3, as DNA: TGCAGTGCTAGAGATTTCACCCGGGACCAAGAGACCCAGTACTTC. Amino acid sequence: CSARDFTRDQETQYF.

The table lists this clonotype with a few counts. J is TRBJ1-5 and V is TRBV11-2; D call uncertain. Deletions cut 5 bases from V and 6 bases from J, with 11 bases between. Germline lookup yields CDR1 SGHAT and CDR2 FQNNGV. This CDR3 is 13 amino acids long. The CDR3 region is CASSPRSGQPQHF. DNA for the CDR3: TGTGCCAGCAGCCCACGGTCAGGTCAGCCCCAGCATTTT.

This clonotype occurred a few times. The chain uses TRBV27 and TRBJ1-1; TRBD1 matches at 8 bases. CDR1 and CDR2 (germline): MNHEY, SMNVEV (reference sequence). With V trimmed by 3 bases and J by 6 bases, 6 bases remained unmatched. The CDR3 runs to 14 residues. The CDR3 loop reads CASSFGTGGPEAFF. Here the CDR3 DNA reads TGTGCCAGCAGTTTTGGGACAGGTGGCCCTGAAGCTTTCTTT.

This clonotype was seen once. The chain combines TRBV12-3 or TRBV12-4 with TRBJ2-7; TRBD2 might be the D (6 bases). The end of the DNA is better explained by TRBJ2-5, so the J call may be wrong. The CDR3 is 14 residues long. The CDR3 bases are TGTGCCAGCAGTCCAGTCCGGGGGTGGGTGACCCAGTACTTC. It encodes CASSPVRGWVTQYF.

This clonotype has just a few counts. This sequence joins TRBV5-1 and TRBJ2-3, with D maybe TRBD2 (5 bases). The V gene lost 0 bases and the J gene lost 3 bases, with 11 bases spanning the gap. Looked up from germline, CDR1 is SGHRS and CDR2 is YFSETQ. This CDR3 is built from 15 residues. Here the CDR3 DNA reads TGCGCCAGCAGCTTGGGAAGGACTGCAACAGATACGCAGTATTTT. Translated, it gives CASSLGRTATDTQYF.

This clonotype was counted between two and nine times. The V call is TRBV10-3, the J call TRBJ2-4; 8 nucleotides align to TRBD1. The DNA end lines up better with TRBJ2-7; the J call may be wrong. Germline CDR1 and CDR2: ENHRY and SYGVKD. This CDR3 spans 16 amino acids. The CDR3 DNA follows: TGTGCCATCAGTGAGCCCGGACAGGGTGATGTGGACGAGCAGTACTTC. It translates to CAISEPGQGDVDEQYF.

This clonotype was observed a few times. The DNA of the CDR3 is TGTGCCAGCAGCCAAGCGGGTGGGTTCGGCTCGAATACGCAGTATTTT. Translated: CASSQAGGFGSNTQYF. The chain recombines TRBV3-1 with TRBJ2-3; D is unresolved. The CDR3 is made up of 16 amino acids. Trimming stripped 1 base from V and 7 bases from J, with 18 bases between. Per germline, CDR1 LGHDT and CDR2 YNNKEL (reference sequence).

This clonotype has more than one count but fewer than ten. This chain's CDR3 is CASSYRGSKNIQYF. CDR3 DNA: TGTGCCAGCAGTTACAGGGGTTCCAAAAACATTCAGTACTTC. The V and J genes are TRBV6-5 and TRBJ2-4; D may be TRBD1 (5 bases). Trimming shortened V by 2 bases and J by 2 bases, and 7 bases separated the two germline ends. Germline assignment: CDR1 MNHEY and CDR2 SVGAGI. The CDR3 has 14 residues.

This clonotype has a count of ten or more. V and J are TRBV12-3 or TRBV12-4 and TRBJ1-2; D perhaps matches TRBD1 (5 bases). The CDR3 sequence is 13 residues long. Trimming cost V 6 bases and J 5 bases, with 13 bases left between them. CDR3 coding DNA: TGTGCCAGCAGCCCCGGAGGGGTGTATGGCTACACCTTC. It encodes CASSPGGVYGYTF.

The V and J genes are TRBV3-1 and TRBJ2-3; 8 nucleotides match TRBD2. The CDR3 spans 15 residues. With V trimmed by 6 bases and J by 5 bases, 10 bases remained unmatched. The germline gives CDR1 LGHDT, CDR2 YNNKEL (reference sequence). The CDR3 protein is CASSETSANGDTQYF. In DNA, the CDR3 is TGTGCCAGCAGTGAGACTAGCGCGAACGGAGATACGCAGTATTTT.

The rearrangement links TRBV24-1 to TRBJ2-7; possibly TRBD2 for D (6 bases). The CDR3 has 14 residues. Germline assignment: CDR1 KGHDR and CDR2 SFDVKD. Trimming stripped 3 bases from V and 2 bases from J, with 10 bases between. This CDR3 is CATSDSGLAYEQYF. The CDR3 nucleotides are TGTGCCACCAGTGATAGCGGGCTAGCCTACGAGCAGTACTTC.

Ten or more counts support this clonotype. The V and J genes are TRBV29-1 and TRBJ2-4; 9 positions agree with TRBD2. Germline V gene sequence: CDR1 SQVTM, CDR2 ANQGSEA. This CDR3 region has 13 residues. The trim removed 4 bases at V and 7 bases at J, leaving 5 bases unmatched. This chain's CDR3 is CSVVSGGPNIQYF. In DNA form, the CDR3 reads TGCAGCGTTGTTAGCGGGGGCCCTAACATTCAGTACTTC. The full variable domain, in which reference TRBV29-1 and TRBJ2-4 provide the parts outside the CDR3, is SAVISQKPSRDICQRGTSLTIQCQVDSQVTMMFWYRQQPGQSLTLIATANQGSEATYESGFVIDKFPISRPNLTFSTLTVSNMSPEDSSIYLCSVVSGGPNIQYFGAGTRLSVL.

This rearrangement joins TRBV5-1 to TRBJ2-7, with a weak D call TRBD1 (5 bases). The ends were cut back, 1 base at V and 0 bases at J, with 14 bases in the middle. CDR1 and CDR2 from the germline V gene are SGHRS and YFSETQ. The CDR3 consists of 16 residues. Here the CDR3 reads CASSLWGVSSSYEQYF. Written as DNA, the CDR3 is TGCGCCAGCAGCTTGTGGGGCGTTTCGAGCTCCTACGAGCAGTACTTC.

This clonotype was recorded at least ten times. The V call is TRBV29-1, the J call TRBJ2-3, with D tentatively TRBD1 or TRBD2 (5 bases each). The ends were cut back, 0 bases at V and 5 bases at J, with 6 bases in the middle. This CDR3 has 12 residues. The germline CDR1 and CDR2 sequences are SQVTM and ANQGSEA. This CDR3 reads CSVEEGVDTQYF. DNA for the CDR3: TGCAGCGTTGAAGAGGGGGTAGATACGCAGTATTTT.

J is TRBJ2-7 and V is TRBV10-3; perhaps D is TRBD1 or TRBD2 (5 bases each). The J call may be wrong; the DNA end is better matched by TRBJ2-5. CDR1 is ENHRY, CDR2 SYGVKD, per germline. The length of the CDR3 is 15 residues. CDR3 sequence: CAISGGEARRETQYF. The CDR3 DNA sequence: TGTGCCATCAGTGGAGGGGAAGCCCGCCGGGAGACCCAGTACTTC.

The V gene is TRBV20-1, the J gene TRBJ2-7; TRBD2 agrees at 9 bases. Losses at the gene ends were 0 bases for V and 2 bases for J; bases not matched to a gene: 5. Per the germline V gene, CDR1 is DFQATT and CDR2 is SNEGSKA (reference sequence). The CDR3 is 15 residues long. In DNA form, the CDR3 reads TGCAGTGCTAGAGATCTGACTAGCGGCACCTACGAGCAGTACTTC. Its protein product is CSARDLTSGTYEQYF.

This chain connects TRBV6-5 to TRBJ2-7; 8 nucleotides match TRBD1. J lost 0 bases, V lost 6 bases, and 7 bases had no gene match. The CDR3 extends over 15 amino acids. The germline V gene has CDR1 MNHEY and CDR2 SVGAGI. The DNA of the CDR3 is TGTGCCAGCAGCCCGGGACAGGCCAACTCCTACGAGCAGTACTTC. Protein: CASSPGQANSYEQYF.

The chain recombines TRBV21-1 with TRBJ2-1; TRBD2, the table's D call, was not compared with the DNA. TRBV21-1 is deemed a pseudogene. The CDR3 runs 16 residues. The chain's CDR3 is CASSKEKRPIDNEQFF. The CDR3 nucleotides read TGTGCCAGCAGCAAAGAAAAGCGGCCTATTGACAATGAGCAGTTCTTC.

V gene TRBV6-5 combines with J gene TRBJ2-3; a weak D match, TRBD1 (6 bases). Deletions cut 2 bases from V and 4 bases from J, with 10 bases between. This CDR3 is 14 amino acids long. Germline CDR1 is MNHEY and CDR2 is SVGAGI. CDR3 protein: CASSYLDRPDTQYF. The CDR3 DNA follows: TGTGCCAGCAGTTACCTGGACAGACCAGATACGCAGTATTTT.

This clonotype was seen once. A junction boundary mismatches the germline segment, possibly from a read error. V and J are TRBV3-1 and TRBJ1-6; 11 nucleotides line up with TRBD1. CDR3 length: 17 residues. Germline-derived CDR1 and CDR2 are LGHDT and YNNKEL (reference sequence). CDR3 loop: CAGSPGLAGQGGSPLHF. CDR3 nucleotide sequence: TGTGCCGGCAGCCCGGGTTTGGCGGGACAGGGGGGTTCACCCCTCCACTTT. Full variable domain (missing parts from reference TRBV3-1 and TRBJ1-6): DTAVSQTPKYLVTQMGNDKSIKCEQNLGHDTMYWYKQDSKKFLKIMFSYNNKELIINETVPNRFSPKSPDKAHLNLHINSLELGDSAVYFCAGSPGLAGQGGSPLHFGNGTRLTVT.